The sequence of this TCR beta chain was determined in a study of CD8+CD57+ T cells in acquired aplastic anemia. Study outcomes and limitations: Found in both controls and patients were approximately 29 CD8+ CDR3 sequences.

As for this clonotype: As yet, its antigen is unknown.

Investigators profiled TCR beta VDJ and CDR3 from genomic DNA template. TCRdb redid the calling of the reads with MiXCR, one entry per CDR3 protein. Of about 210,000 distinct CDR3 sequences listed, under 65% are singletons. Sequencing was carried out using sorted CD4+, CD8+, or CD8+CD57+ T cells (not recorded which) from PBMCs. The TCR comes from a human donor in good health.

CDR3 coding DNA: TGCAGTGCCAGCAGTACAGCATCGGACAGGGGATACAATGAGCAGTTCTTC. It codes for CSASSTASDRGYNEQFF. This sequence joins TRBV20-1 and TRBJ2-1; TRBD1 agrees at 9 bases. V lost 6 bases, J lost 4 bases, and 16 bases stayed unmatched. The germline gives CDR1 DFQATT, CDR2 SNEGSKA (reference sequence). The CDR3 is 17 amino acids.